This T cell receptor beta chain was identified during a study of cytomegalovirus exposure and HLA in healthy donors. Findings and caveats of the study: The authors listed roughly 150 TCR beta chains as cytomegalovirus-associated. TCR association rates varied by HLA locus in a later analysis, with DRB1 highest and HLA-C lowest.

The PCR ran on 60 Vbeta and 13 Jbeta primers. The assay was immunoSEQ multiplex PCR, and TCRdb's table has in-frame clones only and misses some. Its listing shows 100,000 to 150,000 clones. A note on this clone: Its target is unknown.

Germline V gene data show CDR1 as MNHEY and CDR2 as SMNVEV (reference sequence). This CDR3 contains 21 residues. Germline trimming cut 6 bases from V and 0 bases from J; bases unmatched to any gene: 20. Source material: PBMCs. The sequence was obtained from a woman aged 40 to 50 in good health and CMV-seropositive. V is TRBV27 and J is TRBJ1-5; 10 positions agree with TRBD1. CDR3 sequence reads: CASSSAPLPGQGPYSNQPQHF. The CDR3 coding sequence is TGTGCCAGCAGCTCAGCCCCTCTCCCGGGACAGGGGCCCTATAGCAATCAGCCCCAGCATTTT.